This T cell receptor beta chain was identified during a study of identifying expanded T cells in peripheral blood. Regarding the study as a whole: Clone count variance between two-week samples rose with total template count. Differentially abundant clones: around 1.2 between replicates, about 17 at approximately two weeks, 19 to 20 at four.

Profiling relied on immunoSEQ multiplex PCR, and the TCRdb table lists in-frame clones only, not all of them. The data contain 95,000 to 100,000 clones, 87% of them singletons. A remark on this clone: Its antigen is not identified.

This CDR3 is built from 11 residues. Trimming left V 5 bases short and J 6 bases short, with 11 bases between. Germline values: CDR1 DFQATT, CDR2 SNEGSKA (reference sequence). V usage is TRBV20-1 and J usage is TRBJ2-7; TRBD2 might be the D (5 bases). This sequence was found in a person aged 18 to 75 in good health. Material: blood. The CDR3 sequence: CSAGRGLEQYF. As DNA, the CDR3 is TGCAGTGCTGGAAGAGGGCTCGAGCAGTACTTC.